Listed below are T cell receptor beta chains from one sample, sequenced in a study of T cell changes during pregnancy in multiple sclerosis. Data came from immunoSEQ multiplex PCR; TCRdb stores just in-frame clones and leaves some out. The sample includes over 50,000 clones, around nine tenths of them seen just once. Sequenced material: peripheral blood from another person, used as feeder cells. Receptors originate from a human donor whose cells served as feeder cells for cultures in a pregnancy study. Each CDR3 is given with its conserved first and last residue.

TRBV6-1 CASRYGQGNEQFF
TRBV29-1 CSVEGRGKGETQYF
TRBV9 CASSSGGTPTEAFF
TRBV7-7 CASSLMTNTGELFF
TRBV7-3 CASSLNPVRENSPLHF
TRBV11-2 CASSPSGDYQETQYF
TRBV5-6 CASSRGNNSPLHF
TRBV9 CASSALAGDADTQYF
TRBV7-2 CASNIALAGNTGELFF
TRBV2 CASSEIRDQPQHF
TRBV4-3 CASSQIRGGGEQYF
TRBV28 CASSLPGTGPHEQYF
TRBV11-2 CASSSRTGLNTEAFF
TRBV6-5 CASSGQGNTEAFF
TRBV5-6 CASSSYRHNEGFSNQPQHF
TRBV11-2 CASSLVVSGSYNEQFF
TRBV7-7 CASSLNPSGEETQYF
TRBV2 CASSEVPAYHGYTF
TRBV11-3 CASSLGLAGVNEQFF
TRBV5-6 CASSPWGRDTGELFF
TRBV6-5 CASSPPHSQETQYF
TRBV7-7 CASSLAINGRGETQYF
TRBV7-2 CASSFERSSYEQYF
TRBV29-1 CSVITYTDYGYTF
TRBV10-1 CASSGGADTQYF
TRBV2 CASSEVPRGAAEAFF
TRBV4-3 CASSQDLEDHEKLFF
TRBV25-1 CASSELGRVVQFF
TRBV5-1 CASSYTGTGIGYEQYF
TRBV5-1 CASSLDRGTDTQYF
TRBV30 CAAQGWGGYTF
TRBV5-1 CASSLVQAIYNEQFF
TRBV2 CASSSDLGETQYF
TRBV19 CASSFSDRGGNEQFF
TRBV30 CAWTKQGSGETQYF
TRBV28 CASSSGVGDQPQHF
TRBV13 CASSTRQDQETQYF
TRBV6-5 CASSPGTENSPLHF
TRBV5-4 CASSLDRSGGYTF